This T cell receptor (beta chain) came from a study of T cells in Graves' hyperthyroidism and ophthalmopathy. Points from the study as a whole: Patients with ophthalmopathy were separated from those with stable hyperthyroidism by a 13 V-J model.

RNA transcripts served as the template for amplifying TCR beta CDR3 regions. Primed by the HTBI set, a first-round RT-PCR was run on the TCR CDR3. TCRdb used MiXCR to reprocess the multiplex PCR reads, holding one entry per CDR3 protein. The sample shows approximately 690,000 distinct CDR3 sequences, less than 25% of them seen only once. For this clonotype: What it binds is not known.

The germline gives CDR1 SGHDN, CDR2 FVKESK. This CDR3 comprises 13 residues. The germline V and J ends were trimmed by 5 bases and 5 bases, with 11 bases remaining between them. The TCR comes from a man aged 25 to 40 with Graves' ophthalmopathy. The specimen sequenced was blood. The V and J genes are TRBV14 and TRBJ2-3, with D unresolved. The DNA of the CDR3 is TGTGCCAGCAGCGACCGAGTGATAGATACGCAGTATTTT. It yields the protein CASSDRVIDTQYF.